A single count supports the clone carrying this TCR beta chain. The target antigen is unknown. The protocol was immunoSEQ multiplex PCR, while the TCRdb copy is restricted to in-frame clones and leaves out a portion. The sample includes approximately 420,000 clones, 88% seen only once; the top ten take around 3.6%. This record comes from a study of Ad26.COV2.S vaccination and SARS-CoV-2 variants. Overall study findings and caveats: Vaccinees and placebo recipients showed similar non-spike TCR breadth. After vaccination, reports described spike-specific CD8+ and CD4+ T cell responses as showing substantial breadth.

The germline V gene encodes CDR1 SGHRS and CDR2 YFSETQ. This CDR3 has 15 residues. The germline V and J ends were trimmed by 1 base and 4 bases, with 11 bases remaining between them. Treatment defined: some 20 received Ad26.COV2.S at low or high dose, single or two shots; about 5 received placebo; per-sample allocation not given. Specimens were obtained on day 63 following the first vaccine or placebo injection. This person who donated was an adult of 18-55 years in Boston. Expressing Wuhan-strain SARS-CoV-2 spike, an Ad26 vector served as the vaccine. The sample was peripheral blood, taken in a trial of Ad26.COV2.S vaccine versus placebo. This rearrangement joins TRBV5-1 to TRBJ2-2; D gene unclear. This sequence was found in a person between 18 and 65 years old who received the Ad26.COV2.S COVID-19 vaccine or a placebo. This chain's CDR3 is CASSLPIPGTGELFF. In nucleotides, the CDR3 is TGCGCCAGCAGCTTGCCGATCCCAGGCACCGGGGAGCTGTTTTTT. Combining the CDR3 with reference TRBV5-1 and TRBJ2-2 gives the whole variable domain KAGVTQTPRYLIKTRGQQVTLSCSPISGHRSVSWYQQTPGQGLQFLFEYFSETQRNKGNFPGRFSGRQFSNSRSEMNVSTLELGDSALYLCASSLPIPGTGELFFGEGSRLTVL.